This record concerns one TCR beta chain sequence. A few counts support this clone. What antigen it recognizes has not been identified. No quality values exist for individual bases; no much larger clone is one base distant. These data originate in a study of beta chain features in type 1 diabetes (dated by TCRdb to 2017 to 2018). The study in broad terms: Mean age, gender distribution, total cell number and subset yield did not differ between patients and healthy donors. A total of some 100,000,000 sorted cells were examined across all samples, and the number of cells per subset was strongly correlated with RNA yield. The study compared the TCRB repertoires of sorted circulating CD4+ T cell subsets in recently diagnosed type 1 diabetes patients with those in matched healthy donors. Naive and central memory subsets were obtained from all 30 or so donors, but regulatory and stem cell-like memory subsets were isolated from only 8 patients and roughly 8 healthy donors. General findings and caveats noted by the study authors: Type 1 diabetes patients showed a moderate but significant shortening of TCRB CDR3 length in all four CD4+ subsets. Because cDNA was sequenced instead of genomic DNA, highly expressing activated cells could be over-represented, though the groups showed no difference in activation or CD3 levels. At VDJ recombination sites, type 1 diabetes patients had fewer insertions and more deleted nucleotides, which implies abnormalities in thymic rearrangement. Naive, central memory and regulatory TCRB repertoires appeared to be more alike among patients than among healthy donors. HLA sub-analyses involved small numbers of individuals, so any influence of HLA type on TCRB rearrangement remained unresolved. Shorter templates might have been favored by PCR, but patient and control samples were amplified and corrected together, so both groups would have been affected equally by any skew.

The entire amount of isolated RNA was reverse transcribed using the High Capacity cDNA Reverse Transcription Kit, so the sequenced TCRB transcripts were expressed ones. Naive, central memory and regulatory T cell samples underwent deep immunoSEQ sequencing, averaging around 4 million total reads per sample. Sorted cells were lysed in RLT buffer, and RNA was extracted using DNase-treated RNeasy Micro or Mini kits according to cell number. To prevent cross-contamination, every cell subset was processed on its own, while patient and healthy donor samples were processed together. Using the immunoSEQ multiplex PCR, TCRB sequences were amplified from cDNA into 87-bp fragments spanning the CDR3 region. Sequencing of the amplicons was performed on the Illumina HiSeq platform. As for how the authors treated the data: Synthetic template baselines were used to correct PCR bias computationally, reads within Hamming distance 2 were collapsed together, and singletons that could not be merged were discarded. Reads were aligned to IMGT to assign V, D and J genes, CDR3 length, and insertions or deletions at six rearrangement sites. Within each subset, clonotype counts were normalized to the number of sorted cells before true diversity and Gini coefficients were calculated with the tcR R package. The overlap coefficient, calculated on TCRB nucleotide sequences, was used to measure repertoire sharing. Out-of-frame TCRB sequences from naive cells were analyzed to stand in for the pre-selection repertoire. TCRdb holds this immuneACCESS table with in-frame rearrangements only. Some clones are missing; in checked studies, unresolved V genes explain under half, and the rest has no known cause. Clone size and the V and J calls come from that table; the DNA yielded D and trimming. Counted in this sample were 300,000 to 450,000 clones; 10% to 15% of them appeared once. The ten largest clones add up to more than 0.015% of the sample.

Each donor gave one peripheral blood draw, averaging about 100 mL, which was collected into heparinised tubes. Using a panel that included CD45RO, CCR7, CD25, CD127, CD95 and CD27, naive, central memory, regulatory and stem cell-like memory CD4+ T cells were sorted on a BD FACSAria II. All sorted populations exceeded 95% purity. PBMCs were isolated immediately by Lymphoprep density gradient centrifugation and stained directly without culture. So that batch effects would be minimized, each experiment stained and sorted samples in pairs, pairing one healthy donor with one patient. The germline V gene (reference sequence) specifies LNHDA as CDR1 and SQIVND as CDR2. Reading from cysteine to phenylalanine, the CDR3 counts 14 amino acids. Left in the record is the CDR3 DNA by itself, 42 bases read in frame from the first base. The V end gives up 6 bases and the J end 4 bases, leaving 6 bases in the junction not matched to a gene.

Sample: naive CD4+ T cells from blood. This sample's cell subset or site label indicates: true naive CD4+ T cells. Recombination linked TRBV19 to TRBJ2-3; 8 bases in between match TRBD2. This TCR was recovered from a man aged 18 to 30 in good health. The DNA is TGTGCCAGTAGGGGTAGCGGGAACTCAGATACGCAGTATTTT. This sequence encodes CASRGSGNSDTQYF.